This record covers a single TCR beta chain. This entry comes from a study of T cells in Graves' hyperthyroidism and ophthalmopathy. Losses at the gene ends were 4 bases for V and 7 bases for J; bases not matched to a gene: 10. In germline, CDR1 is SGHVS, CDR2 FNYEAQ. This CDR3 has 16 amino acids. Amplification of TCR beta CDR3 regions used RNA as the template. The study used the HTBI primer set for a first-round RT-PCR of the TCR CDR3. TCRdb reprocessed the multiplex PCR reads with MiXCR, giving one entry per CDR3 protein. In the table there are around 300,000 distinct CDR3 sequences, over 11% of which are singletons.

The sequenced material came from blood. The TCR sequence derives from a woman under 40 with Graves' hyperthyroidism. This chain uses TRBV7-6 with TRBJ2-2, with 9 positions matching TRBD1. The CDR3 nucleotides read TGTGCCAGCAGCTCGGGGTCCGGGACAGGGATCGGGGAGCTGTTTTTT. It is translated as CASSSGSGTGIGELFF.